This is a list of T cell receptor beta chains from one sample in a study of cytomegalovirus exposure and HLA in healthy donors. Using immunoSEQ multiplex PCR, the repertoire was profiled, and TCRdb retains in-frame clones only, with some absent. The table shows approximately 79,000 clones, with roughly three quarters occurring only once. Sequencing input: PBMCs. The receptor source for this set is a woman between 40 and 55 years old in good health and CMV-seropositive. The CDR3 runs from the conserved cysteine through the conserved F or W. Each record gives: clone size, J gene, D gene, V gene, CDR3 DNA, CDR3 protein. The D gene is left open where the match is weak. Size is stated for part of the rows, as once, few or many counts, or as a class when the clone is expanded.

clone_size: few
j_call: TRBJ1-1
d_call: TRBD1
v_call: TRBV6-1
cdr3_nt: TGTGCCAGCGGCCCGACAGGGAGGAGGGACACTGAAGCTTTCTTT
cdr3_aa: CASGPTGRRDTEAFF

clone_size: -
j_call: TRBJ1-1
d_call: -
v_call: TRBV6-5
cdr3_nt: TGTGCCAGCAGTTGGGGCAGGGGCAACACTGAAGCTTTCTTT
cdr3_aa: CASSWGRGNTEAFF

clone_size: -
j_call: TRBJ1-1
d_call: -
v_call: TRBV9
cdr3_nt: TGTGCCAGCAGCGTAGTGGGGGCAACTGAAGCTTTCTTT
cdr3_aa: CASSVVGATEAFF

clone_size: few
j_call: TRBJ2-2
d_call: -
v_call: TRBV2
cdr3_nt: TGTGCCAGCAGTGATTACCCGGGGAGCACCGGGGAGCTGTTTTTT
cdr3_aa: CASSDYPGSTGELFF

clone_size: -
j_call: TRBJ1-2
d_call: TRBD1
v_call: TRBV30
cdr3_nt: TGTGCCTGGATCGGACAGGGCGTGGATAGTCATGGCTACACCTTC
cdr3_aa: CAWIGQGVDSHGYTF

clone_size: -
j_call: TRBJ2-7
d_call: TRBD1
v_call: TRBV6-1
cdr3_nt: TGTGCCAGCTGGTCCGCGGACAGGGGGCCTTACGAGCAGTACTTC
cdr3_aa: CASWSADRGPYEQYF

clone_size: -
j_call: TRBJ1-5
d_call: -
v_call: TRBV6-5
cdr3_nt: TGTGCCAGCAGTCCGCTTAACAAGAATCAGCCCCAGCATTTT
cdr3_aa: CASSPLNKNQPQHF

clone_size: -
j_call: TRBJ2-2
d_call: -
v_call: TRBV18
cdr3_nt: TGTGCCAGCTCACCACAGTCACTAGTGGGCACCGGGGAGCTGTTTTTT
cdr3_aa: CASSPQSLVGTGELFF

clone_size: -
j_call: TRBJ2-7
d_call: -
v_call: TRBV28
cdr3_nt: TGTGCCAGCAGTCTAACAGGTTTAGCCTACGAGCAGTACTTC
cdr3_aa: CASSLTGLAYEQYF

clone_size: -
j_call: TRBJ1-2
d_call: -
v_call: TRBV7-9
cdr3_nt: TGTGCCAGCAGCCCAGGATTCTATGGCTACACCTTC
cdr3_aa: CASSPGFYGYTF

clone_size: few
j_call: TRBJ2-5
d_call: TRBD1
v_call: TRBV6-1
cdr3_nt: TGTGCCAGCAGGATAGGGACAGGGAACGCAGAGACCCAGTACTTC
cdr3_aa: CASRIGTGNAETQYF

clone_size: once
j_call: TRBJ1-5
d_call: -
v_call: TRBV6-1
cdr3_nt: TGTGCCAGCAGTAAAGAACAGGGCCAAGGGGCCAATCAGCCCCAGCATTTT
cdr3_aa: CASSKEQGQGANQPQHF

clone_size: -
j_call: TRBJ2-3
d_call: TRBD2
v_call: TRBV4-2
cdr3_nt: TGTGCCAGCAGGCGACTAGCGGGGGATAGGGATACGCAGTATTTT
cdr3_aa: CASRRLAGDRDTQYF

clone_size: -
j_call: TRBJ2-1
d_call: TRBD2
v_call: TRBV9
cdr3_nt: TGTGCCAGCAGCGATGCGGGGAGGGAAGGTGAGCAGTTCTTC
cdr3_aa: CASSDAGREGEQFF

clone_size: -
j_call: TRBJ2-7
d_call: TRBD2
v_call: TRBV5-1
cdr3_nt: TGCGCCAGCAGCTTGGGCGCGGGGGGGAACTACGAGCAGTACTTC
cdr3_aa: CASSLGAGGNYEQYF

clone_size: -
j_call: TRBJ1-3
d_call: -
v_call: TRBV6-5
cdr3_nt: TGTGCCAGCAGCCTGGACACGAGCTCTGGAAACACCATATATTTT
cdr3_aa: CASSLDTSSGNTIYF

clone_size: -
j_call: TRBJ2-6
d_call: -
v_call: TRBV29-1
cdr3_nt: TGCAGCGTTGGTAGGGGGCGGGGCCCCTCTGGGGCCAACGTCCTGACTTTC
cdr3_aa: CSVGRGRGPSGANVLTF

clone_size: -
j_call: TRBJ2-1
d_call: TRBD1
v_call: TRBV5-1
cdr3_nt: TGCGCCAGCAGCTCCCTCCACCGGGACAGGGTCGCTGGGAATGAGCAGTTCTTC
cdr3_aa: CASSSLHRDRVAGNEQFF